These 23 T cell receptor beta chains were all obtained from the same sample, sequenced in a study of a mutant IDH1 vaccine in newly diagnosed glioma. Time point here: week 5, during vaccination. The content of each vaccine dose was 300 ug of mutant IDH1 20-mer peptide, and topical imiquimod accompanied it. Method: immunoSEQ multiplex PCR; TCRdb's copy keeps in-frame clones and lacks some. The data contain around 78,000 clones, around nine tenths of them seen just once; the ten biggest clones take up approximately 0.58%. Their recognized antigens are unknown. This sample comprised PBMCs, obtained from a glioma patient whose treatment included an IDH1 peptide vaccine. The receptors originated from a woman aged 50 to 65 with glioma.

J is TRBJ2-3 and V is TRBV18; D unresolved. The CDR3 runs to 14 residues. V lost 1 base, J lost 1 base, and 6 bases lay in between. CDR1 and CDR2 (germline): KGHSH, LQKENI. CDR3 protein: CASSPLAGTDTQYF. CDR3 DNA: TGTGCCAGCTCACCACTAGCAGGCACAGATACGCAGTATTTT.

CDR3 DNA sequence: TGTGCCAGTAGGGGACAGCTCAACACCGGGGAGCTGTTTTTT. Amino acid sequence: CASRGQLNTGELFF. The chain is built from TRBV19 and TRBJ2-2; 7 bases map to TRBD1. The CDR3 is made up of 14 amino acids. The trim removed 6 bases at V and 2 bases at J, leaving 3 bases unmatched. CDR1 is LNHDA, CDR2 SQIVND, per germline (reference sequence).

In its sample, this clone was seen once. The chain is built from TRBV5-1 and TRBJ1-2; possibly TRBD1 for D (5 bases). V lost 4 bases to trimming and J lost 4 bases, with 17 bases between them. CDR1 and CDR2 (germline): SGHRS, YFSETQ. The CDR3 runs 15 residues. This chain's CDR3 is CASSRDPGRSYGYTF. The CDR3 coding sequence is TGCGCCAGCAGCCGGGATCCGGGGCGCAGCTATGGCTACACCTTC.

This chain connects TRBV5-1 to TRBJ1-5; 7 bases line up with TRBD1. Germline V CDR1 and CDR2: SGHRS, YFSETQ. V dropped 0 bases and J dropped 6; count of bases not matched to a gene: 3. The CDR3 covers 14 residues. Here the CDR3 reads CASSLGDSSQPQHF. DNA of the CDR3: TGCGCCAGCAGCTTGGGGGACAGCTCTCAGCCCCAGCATTTT.

This clone was observed once. The gene calls are TRBV27 and TRBJ1-2; D ambiguous. The CDR3 is 16 amino acids. CDR1 and CDR2 from the germline V gene are MNHEY and SMNVEV (reference sequence). V lost 5 bases to trimming and J lost 6 bases, with 22 bases between them. The CDR3 here is CASSPSGGRWTNGYTF. The DNA of the CDR3 is TGTGCCAGCAGTCCTTCAGGAGGGAGATGGACCAATGGCTACACCTTC.

The chain links TRBV19 to TRBJ1-2, with TRBD1 as a possible D gene (5 bases). CDR1 LNHDA and CDR2 SQIVND come from the germline V gene (reference sequence). V lost 10 bases, J lost 2 bases, and 11 bases lay in between. The CDR3 runs to 12 residues. The CDR3 DNA sequence: TGTGCCACGCTTGGGGGGAACTATGGCTACACCTTC. Translation gives CATLGGNYGYTF.

The V call is TRBV7-9, the J call TRBJ2-5; TRBD2 aligns across 10 bases. This CDR3 has 16 residues. With 1 base clipped from V and 3 bases from J, the junction kept 5 bases outside the gene matches. Germline CDR1 and CDR2: SEHNR and FQNEAQ (reference sequence). The chain's CDR3 is CASSLVSLAGEETQYF. The CDR3 region has the DNA TGTGCCAGCAGCTTAGTATCCCTAGCGGGAGAAGAGACCCAGTACTTC.

The chain has TRBV6-6 and TRBJ2-7, with unresolved D. The CDR3 covers 13 residues. The V and J ends lost 6 bases and 4 bases respectively, with 13 bases between them. Per germline, CDR1 MNHNY and CDR2 SVGAGI (reference sequence). In DNA form, the CDR3 reads TGTGCCAGCAGCATGTCCATGGGTTACGAGCAGTACTTC. Translating it yields CASSMSMGYEQYF.

The V gene is TRBV19, the J gene TRBJ2-2, with 10 bases that match TRBD1. Germline V gives CDR1 LNHDA, CDR2 SQIVND (reference sequence). V shed 3 bases, J shed 1 base, and the junction held 8 bases outside the gene matches. The CDR3 runs 18 residues. The CDR3 protein is CASSMGLRDRGNTGELFF. The DNA for the CDR3 is TGTGCCAGTAGTATGGGGCTGCGGGACAGGGGGAACACCGGGGAGCTGTTTTTT.

The genes are TRBV28 and TRBJ2-1; 14 positions agree with TRBD2. The V gene end was trimmed by 2 bases and the J gene end by 9 bases; junction bases not matched to a gene: 6. The CDR3 runs to 16 residues. Germline values: CDR1 MDHEN, CDR2 SYDVKM. The CDR3 DNA reads TGTGCCAGCAGTTTAGGGGGACTAGCGGGAGAAGTTGAGCAGTTCTTC. Residues: CASSLGGLAGEVEQFF.

The rearrangement uses TRBV4-2 and TRBJ2-7; TRBD1 matches 8 bases. Germline CDR1 reads LGHNA; CDR2 reads YNFKEQ. J gave up 6 bases and V 0 bases, and 1 base lay outside the gene matches. The CDR3 length is 13 residues. CDR3 nucleotides: TGTGCCAGCAGCCAAGAACAGGGGGGCGAGCAGTACTTC. It codes for CASSQEQGGEQYF.

This sequence joins TRBV6-5 and TRBJ2-7; unclear D gene. CDR1 and CDR2 from the germline V gene are MNHEY and SVGAGI. Trimming left V 0 bases short and J 5 bases short, with 14 bases between. The CDR3 consists of 15 residues. The CDR3 here is CASSYSGFSSDEQYF. The CDR3 DNA reads TGTGCCAGCAGTTACTCGGGTTTTAGCTCGGACGAGCAGTACTTC.

In its sample, this clone was seen a few times. V gene TRBV5-8 combines with J gene TRBJ2-7, with a weak D call TRBD2 (6 bases). The V end was cut by 0 bases, the J end by 2 bases, with 9 bases between. The CDR3 is made up of 14 amino acids. Germline-derived CDR1 and CDR2 are SGHTS and YDEGEE. The CDR3 is CASSLVGLTYEQYF. In nucleotides, the CDR3 is TGTGCCAGCAGCTTGGTTGGACTAACCTACGAGCAGTACTTC. Complete variable domain (other parts from reference TRBV5-8 and TRBJ2-7): EAGVTQSPTHLIKTRGQQATLRCSPISGHTSVYWYQQALGLGLQFLLWYDEGEERNRGNFPPRFSGRQFPNYSSELNVNALELEDSALYLCASSLVGLTYEQYFGPGTRLTVT.

V usage is TRBV7-9 and J usage is TRBJ1-2, with a tentative D call TRBD1 (5 bases). CDR1 and CDR2 (germline): SEHNR, FQNEAQ (reference sequence). The CDR3 contains 13 residues. The germline V and J ends were trimmed by 2 bases and 7 bases, with 11 bases remaining between them. The CDR3 nucleotides read TGTGCCAGCAGCTTATCCCAGGGTTCTGGCTACACCTTC. It specifies CASSLSQGSGYTF. Looking up the rest from reference TRBV7-9 and TRBJ1-2 gives the full variable domain: DTGVSQNPRHKITKRGQNVTFRCDPISEHNRLYWYRQTLGQGPEFLTYFQNEAQLEKSRLLSDRFSAERPKGSFSTLEIQRTEQGDSAMYLCASSLSQGSGYTFGSGTRLTVV.

This clone was picked up one time. This rearrangement joins TRBV5-1 to TRBJ2-7; 8 bases fit TRBD2. After removal of 4 bases from V and 0 bases from J, the junction contained 9 bases not matched to a gene. Germline V gives CDR1 SGHRS, CDR2 YFSETQ. This CDR3 spans 16 amino acids. CDR3 sequence (DNA): TGCGCCAGCAGCCGACTTGGAGGGACTAGCTCCTACGAGCAGTACTTC. It encodes CASSRLGGTSSYEQYF. Supplemented by reference TRBV5-1 and TRBJ2-7, the full variable domain reads KAGVTQTPRYLIKTRGQQVTLSCSPISGHRSVSWYQQTPGQGLQFLFEYFSETQRNKGNFPGRFSGRQFSNSRSEMNVSTLELGDSALYLCASSRLGGTSSYEQYFGPGTRLTVT.

This chain joins TRBV6-1 and TRBJ1-2, with no clear D. This CDR3 region has 12 residues. CDR1 is MNHNS and CDR2 is SASEGT in the germline V gene. V dropped 7 bases and J dropped 2 bases, with 8 bases sitting between them. DNA for the CDR3: TGTGCCAGCAAGGAGAGGAACTATGGCTACACCTTC. Translation gives CASKERNYGYTF.

This chain uses TRBV5-1 with TRBJ2-2; no firm D call. The CDR3 runs to 15 residues. Per the germline V gene, CDR1 is SGHRS and CDR2 is YFSETQ. Trimming took off 0 bases at V and 2 bases at J, with 8 bases between the two ends. As DNA, the CDR3 is TGCGCCAGCAGCTTGGTAACGGGCAACACCGGGGAGCTGTTTTTT. Translating gives CASSLVTGNTGELFF.

The chain combines TRBV7-9 with TRBJ2-2, with D tentatively TRBD1 or TRBD2 (6 bases each). CDR3 size: 15 residues. With 6 bases removed from V and 3 bases from J, the gap between germline ends came to 14 bases. The V gene's germline CDR1 is SEHNR and CDR2 FQNEAQ (reference sequence). The CDR3 DNA reads TGTGCCAGCAGGCGAGGGGGACTGCACACCGGGGAGCTGTTTTTT. This codes for CASRRGGLHTGELFF.

The gene calls are TRBV6-5 and TRBJ1-4; D is unclear. Germline V gene data show CDR1 as MNHEY and CDR2 as SVGAGI. The V gene lost 2 bases and the J gene lost 0 bases, with 7 bases spanning the gap. This CDR3 region has 15 residues. CDR3 amino acids: CASSYGGSTNEKLFF. CDR3 nucleotide sequence: TGTGCCAGCAGTTACGGAGGGTCAACTAATGAAAAACTGTTTTTT.

Only a few counts were recorded for this clone. V and J are TRBV10-1 and TRBJ2-3; 8 positions match TRBD2. The CDR3 spans 14 residues. J gave up 5 bases and V 6 bases, and 7 bases lay outside the gene matches. Germline V gene lookup returns CDR1 WNHNN and CDR2 SYGVQD (reference sequence). CDR3 region: CASSRSGSEDTQYF. Written as DNA, the CDR3 is TGCGCCAGCAGCCGGAGCGGGAGTGAAGATACGCAGTATTTT.

The rearrangement links TRBV2 to TRBJ2-7, with D perhaps matching TRBD2 (6 bases). The CDR3 extends over 17 amino acids. V lost 6 bases and J 2 bases, leaving 23 bases between the germline ends. Looked up from germline, CDR1 is SNHLY and CDR2 is FYNNEI. CDR3 in amino acids: CASRLGTGTLKAYEQYF. The DNA of the CDR3 is TGTGCCAGCAGATTGGGGACCGGGACTTTAAAAGCCTACGAGCAGTACTTC.

The rearrangement joins TRBV21-1 to TRBJ2-7; the table assigns TRBD2, which was not confirmed against the DNA. TRBV21-1 counts as a pseudogene. This CDR3 is built from 17 residues. The CDR3 coding sequence is TGTGCCAGCAGCAAAGAGGGTTGGCGGGAAAGCTCCTACGAGCAGTACTTC. This translates into CASSKEGWRESSYEQYF.

The chain employs TRBV19 and TRBJ2-2; 8 nucleotides agree with TRBD1. From germline, CDR1 is LNHDA and CDR2 SQIVND (reference sequence). The CDR3 is 14 amino acids. V lost 4 bases and J lost 7; bases outside the gene matches: 5. CDR3 nucleotides: TGTGCCAGTAGTACCTCGACAGGGGTCGGGGAGCTGTTTTTT. It yields the protein CASSTSTGVGELFF.